Each of the 9 T cell receptor beta chains below was sequenced from the same sample in a study of OX40 agonist ivuxolimab in advanced cancers. TCRdb's table, derived via immunoSEQ multiplex PCR, lists solely in-frame clones and lacks some. Among about 33,000 clones listed, around 90% were seen once. This material consisted of CD4+ or CD8+ T cells sorted from blood, taken in a trial of the OX40 agonist ivuxolimab. The receptors come from an adult with an advanced solid tumor such as melanoma, head and neck, liver or kidney cancer.

The chain recombines TRBV4-2 with TRBJ1-2; D is perhaps TRBD1 (6 bases). The V gene lost 0 bases and the J gene lost 3 bases, with 11 bases spanning the gap. From germline, CDR1 is LGHNA and CDR2 YNFKEQ. The CDR3 consists of 15 residues. CDR3: CASSQEGAGDYGYTF. Here the CDR3 DNA reads TGTGCCAGCAGCCAAGAGGGGGCGGGAGACTATGGCTACACCTTC.

The chain has TRBV6-1 and TRBJ1-4, with 7 bases fitting TRBD1. Germline CDR1 reads MNHNS; CDR2 reads SASEGT. V was pared by 6 bases and J by 4 bases, with 5 bases of the junction left unmatched. The CDR3 extends over 14 amino acids. This CDR3 reads CASRRGRVNEKLFF. DNA of the CDR3: TGTGCCAGCAGAAGGGGGCGGGTTAATGAAAAACTGTTTTTT.

V is TRBV27 and J is TRBJ2-2; 14 nucleotides align to TRBD2. The V gene end was trimmed by 0 bases and the J gene end by 0 bases; junction bases not matched to a gene: 15. The length of the CDR3 is 23 residues. Germline V gene data show CDR1 as MNHEY and CDR2 as SMNVEV (reference sequence). CDR3 sequence (DNA): TGTGCCAGCAGTTTATCGGGGAATCGACTAGCGGGAGGGCTGAGCCCGAACACCGGGGAGCTGTTTTTT. Amino acids: CASSLSGNRLAGGLSPNTGELFF.

The CDR3 DNA reads TGTGCCAGCAGCCGCCGAGGACTAGCGGGGGGAATCCTCACTAGCACAGATACGCAGTATTTT. It translates to CASSRRGLAGGILTSTDTQYF. The J gene is TRBJ2-3, the V gene TRBV14; 14 bases align to TRBD2. V lost 4 bases to trimming and J lost 0 bases; unmatched junction nucleotides: 15. CDR3 length equals 21 residues. Germline loops: CDR1 SGHDN, CDR2 FVKESK.

The chain combines TRBV6-5 with TRBJ2-3; 10 bases are a match to TRBD2. Germline-derived CDR1 and CDR2 are MNHEY and SVGAGI. V lost 2 bases and J lost 1; bases outside the gene matches: 3. This CDR3 comprises 16 residues. CDR3 residues: CASSYTGTSGTDTQYF. The DNA for the CDR3 is TGTGCCAGCAGTTACACCGGGACTAGCGGCACAGATACGCAGTATTTT.

The chain uses TRBV4-1 and TRBJ2-5, with D perhaps being TRBD1 or TRBD2 (6 bases each). CDR3 length equals 15 residues. Germline V gene data show CDR1 as MGHRA and CDR2 as YSYEKL. V was trimmed by 1 base and J by 4 bases, leaving 13 bases between them. The CDR3 coding sequence is TGCGCCAGCAGCCAAGTCCGACTAGGGGGAGAGACCCAGTACTTC. Protein: CASSQVRLGGETQYF.

This chain uses TRBV4-1 with TRBJ2-1; D assignment may be TRBD1 or TRBD2 (5 bases each). The CDR3 loop spans 18 amino acids. Germline values: CDR1 MGHRA, CDR2 YSYEKL. Trimming cost V 0 bases and J 0 bases, with 15 bases left between them. The CDR3 reads CASSQEPPGASSYNEQFF. CDR3 DNA sequence: TGCGCCAGCAGCCAAGAACCACCCGGGGCAAGCTCCTACAATGAGCAGTTCTTC.

This clone was detected only once. The chain employs TRBV19 and TRBJ2-7; 9 bases align to TRBD1. There are 13 residues in the CDR3. Germline-derived CDR1 and CDR2 are LNHDA and SQIVND (reference sequence). J was trimmed by 7 bases and V by 7 bases; bases with no gene match: 8. The CDR3 nucleotides read TGTGCCAGTACCCGGGACAGGGAGGAGGAGCAGTACTTC. Translation gives CASTRDREEEQYF.

The sample holds one count of this clone. The rearrangement links TRBV2 to TRBJ2-5; 12 nucleotides align to TRBD2. J was trimmed by 6 bases and V by 6 bases; bases with no gene match: 20. Germline V lookup: CDR1 SNHLY, CDR2 FYNNEI. The CDR3 sequence is 19 residues long. Here the CDR3 reads CASSQTLAGGPGRGKTQYF. CDR3 DNA sequence: TGTGCCAGCAGCCAGACTCTAGCGGGAGGGCCGGGTCGAGGAAAGACCCAGTACTTC. Full variable domain (rest looked up from reference TRBV2 and TRBJ2-5): EPEVTQTPSHQVTQMGQEVILRCVPISNHLYFYWYRQILGQKVEFLVSFYNNEISEKSEIFDDQFSVERPDGSNFTLKIRSTKLEDSAMYFCASSQTLAGGPGRGKTQYFGPGTRLLVL.